This T cell receptor beta chain stems from a study of shared clonotypes between healthy human individuals. Selected positively for CCR7 and CD45RO-negative, naive CD8 cells excluded terminally differentiated effector memory CD45RA+ cells. Some clones are missing from TCRdb's copy, which holds only in-frame ones; the method was immunoSEQ multiplex PCR. The table lists roughly 650,000 clones, about 96% of them singletons. The CDR3 has 16 amino acids. The V segment lost 5 bases and the J segment 6 bases; nucleotides outside the gene matches: 7. Germline V gene lookup returns CDR1 SSHAT and CDR2 FNYEAQ (reference sequence).

Input material: naive CD8+ T cells sorted from blood. The rearrangement uses TRBV7-7 and TRBJ2-7; 16 positions agree with TRBD2. This sequence was found in a woman aged 25 to 45 in good health. The CDR3 region is CASSPGLAGGTGEQYF. The CDR3 DNA is TGTGCCAGCAGCCCGGGACTAGCGGGAGGGACTGGCGAGCAGTACTTC.